One and the same sample provided the 2 T cell receptor beta chains below, sequenced in a study of shared clonotypes between healthy human individuals. TCRdb's copy holds only in-frame clones and misses some; the assay was immunoSEQ multiplex PCR. This table holds 800,000 to 1,200,000 clones, about 84% found once. Sequencing was done on a sample of memory CD4+ T cells from PBMCs. The subset here: CD45RA-negative fraction. Source of these receptors: a man between 18 and 35 years old in good health. Some clones in this sample may be carry-over from other donors' samples.

This chain uses TRBV29-1 with TRBJ2-5, with D unresolved. Deletions cut 5 bases from V and 5 bases from J, with 9 bases between. Germline V gene sequence: CDR1 SQVTM, CDR2 ANQGSEA. The CDR3 contains 11 residues. CDR3 DNA sequence: TGCAGCGTTCAAATCATCGAGACCCAGTACTTC. It is translated as CSVQIIETQYF.

This chain joins TRBV15 and TRBJ2-7; D gene unclear. Per germline, CDR1 LNHNV and CDR2 YYDKDF (reference sequence). The length of the CDR3 is 13 residues. Trimming shortened V by 0 bases and J by 6 bases, and 9 bases separated the two germline ends. In DNA, the CDR3 is TGTGCCACCAGCAGAGACCCTCCGGTCGAGCAGTACTTC. Translating gives CATSRDPPVEQYF. The full variable domain, in which reference TRBV15 and TRBJ2-7 provide the parts outside the CDR3, is DAMVIQNPRYQVTQFGKPVTLSCSQTLNHNVMYWYQQKSSQAPKLLFHYYDKDFNNEADTPDNFQSRRPNTSFCFLDIRSPGLGDTAMYLCATSRDPPVEQYFGPGTRLTVT.